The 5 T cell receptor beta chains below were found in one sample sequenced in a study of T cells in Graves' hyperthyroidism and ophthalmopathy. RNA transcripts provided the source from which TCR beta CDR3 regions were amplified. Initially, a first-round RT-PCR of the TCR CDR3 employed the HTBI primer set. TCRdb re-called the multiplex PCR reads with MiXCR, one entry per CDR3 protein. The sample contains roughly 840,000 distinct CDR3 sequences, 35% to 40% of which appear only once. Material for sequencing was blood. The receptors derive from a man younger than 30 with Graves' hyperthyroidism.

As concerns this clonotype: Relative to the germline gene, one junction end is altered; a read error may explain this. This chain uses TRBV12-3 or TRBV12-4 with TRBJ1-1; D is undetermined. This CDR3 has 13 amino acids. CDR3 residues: CTSSLTVNTEAFF. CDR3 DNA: TGTACCAGCAGTTTGACGGTGAACACTGAAGCTTTCTTT.

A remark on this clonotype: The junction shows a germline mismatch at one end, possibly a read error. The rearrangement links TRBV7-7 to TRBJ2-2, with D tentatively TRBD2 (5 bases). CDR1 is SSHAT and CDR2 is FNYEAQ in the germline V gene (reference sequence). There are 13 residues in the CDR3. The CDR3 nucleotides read TGTGCTAGCAGCTTAGAGGGCCTCGGGGAGCTGTTTTTT. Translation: CASSLEGLGELFF.

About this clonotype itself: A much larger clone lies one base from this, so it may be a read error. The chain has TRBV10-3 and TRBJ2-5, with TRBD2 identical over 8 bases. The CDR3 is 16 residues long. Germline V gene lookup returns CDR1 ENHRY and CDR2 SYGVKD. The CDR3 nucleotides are TGTGCCATCAGTGAAGGACTAGCCCGAGATCAAGAGGCCCAGTACTTC. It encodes CAISEGLARDQEAQYF.

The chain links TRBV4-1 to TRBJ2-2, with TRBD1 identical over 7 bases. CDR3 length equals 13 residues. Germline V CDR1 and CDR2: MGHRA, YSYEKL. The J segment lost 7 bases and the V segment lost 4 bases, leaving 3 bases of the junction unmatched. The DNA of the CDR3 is TGCGCCAGCAGCCCGGGACAGTACGGGGAGCTGTTTTTT. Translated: CASSPGQYGELFF.

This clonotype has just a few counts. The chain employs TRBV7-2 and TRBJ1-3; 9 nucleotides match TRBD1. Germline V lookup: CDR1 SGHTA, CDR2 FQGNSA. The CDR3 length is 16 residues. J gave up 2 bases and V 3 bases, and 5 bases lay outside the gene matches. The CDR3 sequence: CASSFGTGSTGNTIYF. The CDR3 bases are TGTGCCAGCAGCTTCGGGACAGGGTCTACTGGAAACACCATATATTTT.